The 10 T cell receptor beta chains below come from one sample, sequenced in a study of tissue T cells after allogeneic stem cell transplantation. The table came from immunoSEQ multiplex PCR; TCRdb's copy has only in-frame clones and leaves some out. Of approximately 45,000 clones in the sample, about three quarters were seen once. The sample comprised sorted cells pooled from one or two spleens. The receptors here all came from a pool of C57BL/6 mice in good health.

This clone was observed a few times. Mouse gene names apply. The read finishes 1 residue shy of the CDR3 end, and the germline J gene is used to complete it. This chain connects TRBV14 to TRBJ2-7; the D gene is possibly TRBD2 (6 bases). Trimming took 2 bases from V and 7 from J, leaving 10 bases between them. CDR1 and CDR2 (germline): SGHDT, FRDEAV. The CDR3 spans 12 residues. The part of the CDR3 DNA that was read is TGTGCCAGCAGTTTTGGGGGTTTCGAACAGTAC. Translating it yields CASSFGGFEQY. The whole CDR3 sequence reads CASSFGGFEQYF.

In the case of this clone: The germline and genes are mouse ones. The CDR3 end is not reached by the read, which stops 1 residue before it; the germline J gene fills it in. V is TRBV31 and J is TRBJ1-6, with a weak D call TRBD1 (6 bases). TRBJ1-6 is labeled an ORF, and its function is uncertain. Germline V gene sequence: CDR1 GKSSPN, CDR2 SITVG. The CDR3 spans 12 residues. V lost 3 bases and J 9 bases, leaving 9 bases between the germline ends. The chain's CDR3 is CAWRTGGSPLYF. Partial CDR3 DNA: TGTGCCTGGAGGACAGGCGGTTCGCCCCTCTAC.

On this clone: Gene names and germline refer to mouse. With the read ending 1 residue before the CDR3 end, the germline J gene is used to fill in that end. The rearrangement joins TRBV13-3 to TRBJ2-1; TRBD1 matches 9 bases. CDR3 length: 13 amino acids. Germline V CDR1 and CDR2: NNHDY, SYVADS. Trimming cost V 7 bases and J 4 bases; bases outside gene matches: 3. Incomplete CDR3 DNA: TGTGCCAGCCGGGACAGGGAATATGCTGAGCAGTTC. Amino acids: CASRDREYAEQF. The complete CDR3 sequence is CASRDREYAEQFF.

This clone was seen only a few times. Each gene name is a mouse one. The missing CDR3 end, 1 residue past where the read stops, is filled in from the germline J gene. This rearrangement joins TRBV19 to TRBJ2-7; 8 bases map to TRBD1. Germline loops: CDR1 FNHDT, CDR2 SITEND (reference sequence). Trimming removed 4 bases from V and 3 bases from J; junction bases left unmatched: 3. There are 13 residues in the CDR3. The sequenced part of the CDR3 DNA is TGTGCCAGCAGTCGGACAGGGAACTATGAACAGTAC. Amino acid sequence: CASSRTGNYEQY. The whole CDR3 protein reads CASSRTGNYEQYF.

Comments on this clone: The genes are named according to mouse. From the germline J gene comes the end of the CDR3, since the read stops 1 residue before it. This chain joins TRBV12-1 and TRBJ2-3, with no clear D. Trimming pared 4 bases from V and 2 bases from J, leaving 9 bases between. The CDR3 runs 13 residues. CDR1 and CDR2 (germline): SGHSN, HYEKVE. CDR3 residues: CASSPRPAETLYF. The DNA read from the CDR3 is TGTGCCAGCTCCCCTCGCCCTGCAGAAACGCTGTAT.

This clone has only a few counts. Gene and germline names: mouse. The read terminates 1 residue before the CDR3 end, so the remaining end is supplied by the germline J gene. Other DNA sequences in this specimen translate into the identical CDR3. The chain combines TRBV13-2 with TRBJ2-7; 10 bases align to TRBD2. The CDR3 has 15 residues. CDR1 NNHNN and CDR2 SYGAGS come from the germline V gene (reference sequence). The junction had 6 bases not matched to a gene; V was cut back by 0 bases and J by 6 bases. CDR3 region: CASGDAAGGALEQYF. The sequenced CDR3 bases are TGTGCCAGCGGTGATGCGGCTGGGGGGGCGCTTGAACAGTAC.

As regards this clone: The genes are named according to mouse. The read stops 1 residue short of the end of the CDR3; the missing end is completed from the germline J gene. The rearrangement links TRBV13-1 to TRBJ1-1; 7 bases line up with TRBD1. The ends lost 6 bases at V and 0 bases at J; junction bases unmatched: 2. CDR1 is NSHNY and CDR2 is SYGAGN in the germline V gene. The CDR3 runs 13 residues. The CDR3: CASMGQSNTEVFF. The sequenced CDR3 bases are TGTGCCAGCATGGGACAGTCAAACACAGAAGTCTTC.

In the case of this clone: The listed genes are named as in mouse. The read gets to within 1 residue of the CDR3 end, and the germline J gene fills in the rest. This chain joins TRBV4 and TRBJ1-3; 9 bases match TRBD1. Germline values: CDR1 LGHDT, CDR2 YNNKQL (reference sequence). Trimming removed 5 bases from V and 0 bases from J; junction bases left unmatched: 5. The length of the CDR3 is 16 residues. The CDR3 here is CASSHGTGSSGNTLYF. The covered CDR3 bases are TGTGCCAGCAGCCACGGGACAGGGTCTTCTGGAAATACGCTCTAT.

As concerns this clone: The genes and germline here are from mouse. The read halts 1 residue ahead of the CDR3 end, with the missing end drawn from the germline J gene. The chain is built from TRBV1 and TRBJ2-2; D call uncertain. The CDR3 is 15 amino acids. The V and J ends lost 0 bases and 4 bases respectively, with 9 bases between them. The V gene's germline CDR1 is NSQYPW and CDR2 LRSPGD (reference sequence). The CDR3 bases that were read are TGCACCTGCAGTGCAGACTCTGGAATCACCGGGCAGCTCTAC. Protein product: CTCSADSGITGQLY. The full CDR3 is CTCSADSGITGQLYF.

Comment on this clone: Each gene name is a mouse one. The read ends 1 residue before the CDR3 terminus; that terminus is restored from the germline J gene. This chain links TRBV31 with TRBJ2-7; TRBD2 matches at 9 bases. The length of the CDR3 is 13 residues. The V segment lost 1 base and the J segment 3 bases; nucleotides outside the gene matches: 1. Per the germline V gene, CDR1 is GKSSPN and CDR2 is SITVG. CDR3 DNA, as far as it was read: TGTGCCTGGAGTCCGACTGGGGGCTATGAACAGTAC. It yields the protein CAWSPTGGYEQY. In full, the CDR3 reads CAWSPTGGYEQYF.